The sequence of this T cell receptor beta chain was determined in a study of blood T cell repertoires in COVID-19. The wider study: Acute-phase and convalescent COVID-19 samples originated in the United States, Italy and Spain. PBMCs, B-cell-depleted T cells, or T cells provided the cDNA or gDNA that made up the material.

Authors' data handling: Quantification of nucleated cells was approximated via reference gene primer amplification. The data were produced by immunoSEQ multiplex PCR, yet TCRdb's version contains in-frame clones alone and is incomplete. V and J calls and clone size are copied from that table; D and trimming were computed from the DNA. The top ten clones hold approximately 10% of a sample with 250,000 to 300,000 clones, around nine tenths of them seen once. Germline CDR1 reads SGHTA; CDR2 reads FQGNSA. Trimming pared 0 bases from V and 5 bases from J, leaving 5 bases between. This CDR3 is 12 amino acids long.

Sequences were obtained from peripheral blood. The source of this sequence is a woman in her thirties with COVID-19, enrolled during active disease. This chain uses TRBV7-2 with TRBJ2-7; the D is unclear. The CDR3 DNA reads as TGTGCCAGCAGCTTAGCTAGAGACGAGCAGTACTTC. Translation gives CASSLARDEQYF.